The rows below give T cell receptor beta chains drawn from one sample of a study of PD-1 blockade in classical Hodgkin lymphoma. The protocol was immunoSEQ multiplex PCR, while the TCRdb copy is restricted to in-frame clones and leaves out a portion. This table holds roughly 60,000 clones, 90% found once. Material: peripheral blood mononuclear cells (PBMCs), obtained at baseline. These receptor sequences come from a human donor with classical Hodgkin lymphoma. Each CDR3 is given with its conserved first and last residue.

v_call	cdr3_aa
TRBV28	CASSGAGGPGNEQFF
TRBV28	CASSRRDRGYQPQHF
TRBV7-9	CASSSPSSGANTGELFF
TRBV6-5	CASSYSNGLGELFF
TRBV7-8	CASSLGSLAGAYEQYF
TRBV7-9	CASSLERGTAFF
TRBV27	CASSLGAGGEQYF
TRBV9	CASSVTSGRNNEQFF
TRBV2	CASSPRTVLNTEAFF
TRBV5-6	CASSLDRGGAGYGYTF
TRBV21-1	CASSKGGTEAFF
TRBV19	CASSIAQRQFTDTQYF
TRBV6-5	CASSYADPGANVLTF
TRBV27	CASSITGLSSYNSPLHF
TRBV5-1	CASSLLGAAGELFF
TRBV6-1	CASSYGGQYF
TRBV28	CASSLVGLVATYEQYF
TRBV5-1	CASSSGLATETQYF
TRBV13	CASSPWTGGEQYF
TRBV12-5	CASGLSAGNTGELFF
TRBV27	CASSQGRFGANEQFF
TRBV7-9	CASSSGTSGSYEQYF
TRBV29-1	CSVVGTGLHEQYF
TRBV2	CASSISNPQYF
TRBV2	CASSDVDFGTDTQYF